A selection of T cell receptor beta chains follows, all from one sample in a study of siplizumab effects on memory and regulatory T cells. The repertoire was sequenced with immunoSEQ multiplex PCR; TCRdb's copy has only in-frame clones and lacks some. The data show approximately 65,000 clones, over 80% seen once. The sample taken for sequencing was memory CD4+ T cells sorted from blood. These receptors were taken from a human donor in good health. Each CDR3 is given with its conserved first and last residue. Each record gives: D gene, J gene, V gene, clone size, CDR3 protein, CDR3 DNA. D genes are given only for firm matches. The size of a clone is reported for some rows only, either as once, few or many, or as a class for expanded clones.

d_gene: TRBD1
j_gene: TRBJ1-1
v_gene: TRBV5-6
abundance: few
CDR3aa: CASSPFDRDAEAFF
CDR3nt: TGTGCCAGCAGCCCTTTCGACAGGGACGCTGAAGCTTTCTTT

d_gene: TRBD2
j_gene: TRBJ2-7
v_gene: TRBV27
abundance: .
CDR3aa: CASSLGLAGDEQYF
CDR3nt: TGTGCCAGCAGTTTAGGACTAGCGGGAGACGAGCAGTACTTC

d_gene: .
j_gene: TRBJ1-2
v_gene: TRBV19
abundance: .
CDR3aa: CASSMRQMGGYTF
CDR3nt: TGTGCCAGTAGTATGAGACAGATGGGAGGCTACACCTTC

d_gene: .
j_gene: TRBJ1-4
v_gene: TRBV7-9
abundance: .
CDR3aa: CASSLGSIEDEKLFF
CDR3nt: TGTGCCAGCAGCTTAGGCTCCATCGAGGATGAAAAACTGTTTTTT

d_gene: TRBD2
j_gene: TRBJ2-1
v_gene: TRBV5-1
abundance: .
CDR3aa: CASSLTSGRLTYNEQFF
CDR3nt: TGCGCCAGCAGCCTGACTAGCGGGAGGCTTACCTACAATGAGCAGTTCTTC

d_gene: .
j_gene: TRBJ2-1
v_gene: TRBV6-6
abundance: .
CDR3aa: CASSYGLAGVMQFF
CDR3nt: TGTGCCAGCAGTTATGGTCTCGCCGGGGTGATGCAGTTCTTC

d_gene: .
j_gene: TRBJ2-2
v_gene: TRBV7-2
abundance: .
CDR3aa: CASSPSLWELFF
CDR3nt: TGTGCCAGCAGCCCGAGCCTGTGGGAGCTGTTTTTT

d_gene: .
j_gene: TRBJ2-4
v_gene: TRBV29-1
abundance: .
CDR3aa: CSVEDGGRAKNIQYF
CDR3nt: TGCAGCGTTGAAGACGGGGGCCGAGCCAAAAACATTCAGTACTTC

d_gene: .
j_gene: TRBJ1-2
v_gene: TRBV7-9
abundance: .
CDR3aa: CASSLGQGRNYGYTF
CDR3nt: TGTGCCAGCAGCTTAGGTCAGGGTAGGAACTATGGCTACACCTTC

d_gene: .
j_gene: TRBJ1-3
v_gene: TRBV7-9
abundance: .
CDR3aa: CASSLQQAAGNTIYF
CDR3nt: TGTGCCAGCAGCTTACAACAGGCGGCTGGAAACACCATATATTTT

d_gene: .
j_gene: TRBJ1-2
v_gene: TRBV6-6
abundance: .
CDR3aa: CASSSKYGYTF
CDR3nt: TGTGCCAGCAGTTCCAAATATGGCTACACCTTC

d_gene: TRBD1
j_gene: TRBJ2-6
v_gene: TRBV5-8
abundance: .
CDR3aa: CASRRTGAGANVLTF
CDR3nt: TGTGCCAGCAGACGAACAGGGGCTGGGGCCAACGTCCTGACTTTC

d_gene: .
j_gene: TRBJ2-7
v_gene: TRBV5-1
abundance: .
CDR3aa: CASSRTAPDEQYF
CDR3nt: TGCGCCAGCTCGAGGACGGCCCCCGACGAGCAGTACTTC

d_gene: .
j_gene: TRBJ1-1
v_gene: TRBV14
abundance: .
CDR3aa: CASSQYVGRVDTEAFF
CDR3nt: TGTGCCAGCAGCCAATATGTAGGGCGCGTGGACACTGAAGCTTTCTTT

d_gene: TRBD2
j_gene: TRBJ2-1
v_gene: TRBV2
abundance: .
CDR3aa: CASRATSGNYNEQFF
CDR3nt: TGTGCCAGCAGAGCGACTAGCGGGAACTACAATGAGCAGTTCTTC

d_gene: .
j_gene: TRBJ1-2
v_gene: TRBV7-2
abundance: .
CDR3aa: CASSSTSWDGYGYTF
CDR3nt: TGTGCCAGCAGCTCTACTAGTTGGGACGGCTATGGCTACACCTTC

d_gene: TRBD1
j_gene: TRBJ1-1
v_gene: TRBV6-5
abundance: .
CDR3aa: CASRPGQAGTNEAFF
CDR3nt: TGTGCCAGCAGACCCGGACAGGCGGGGACGAATGAAGCTTTCTTT

d_gene: TRBD2
j_gene: TRBJ2-5
v_gene: TRBV6-1
abundance: .
CDR3aa: CASSKAGSQETQYF
CDR3nt: TGTGCCAGCAGTAAAGCGGGGAGCCAAGAGACCCAGTACTTC

d_gene: .
j_gene: TRBJ2-5
v_gene: TRBV9
abundance: .
CDR3aa: CASSTRLKETQYF
CDR3nt: TGTGCCAGCAGCACCAGACTGAAAGAGACCCAGTACTTC

d_gene: TRBD2
j_gene: TRBJ2-3
v_gene: TRBV5-5
abundance: once
CDR3aa: CASSLGLAGAGDTQYF
CDR3nt: TGTGCCAGCAGCTTGGGACTAGCGGGAGCGGGAGATACGCAGTATTTT

d_gene: .
j_gene: TRBJ1-2
v_gene: TRBV7-2
abundance: few
CDR3aa: CASSLDSTGYYGYTF
CDR3nt: TGTGCCAGCAGCTTAGATTCGACGGGATACTATGGCTACACCTTC

d_gene: TRBD1
j_gene: TRBJ2-2
v_gene: TRBV15
abundance: .
CDR3aa: CATSSHTGGAGTGELFF
CDR3nt: TGTGCCACCAGCTCACACACAGGGGGCGCGGGCACCGGGGAGCTGTTTTTT

d_gene: TRBD1
j_gene: TRBJ2-2
v_gene: TRBV10-1
abundance: .
CDR3aa: CASGPTGGRNTGELFF
CDR3nt: TGCGCCAGCGGCCCGACAGGGGGCCGGAACACCGGGGAGCTGTTTTTT

d_gene: TRBD1
j_gene: TRBJ1-2
v_gene: TRBV27
abundance: .
CDR3aa: CASSRPGQGIYGYTF
CDR3nt: TGTGCCAGCAGTCGCCCGGGACAGGGGATCTATGGCTACACCTTC

d_gene: TRBD1
j_gene: TRBJ2-3
v_gene: TRBV7-9
abundance: .
CDR3aa: CASSFGQGAITQYF
CDR3nt: TGTGCCAGCAGCTTTGGACAGGGGGCGATCACGCAGTATTTT

d_gene: TRBD2
j_gene: TRBJ2-1
v_gene: TRBV7-9
abundance: .
CDR3aa: CASPGRGNYNEQFF
CDR3nt: TGTGCCAGCCCCGGGCGGGGGAACTACAATGAGCAGTTCTTC

d_gene: .
j_gene: TRBJ1-3
v_gene: TRBV4-2
abundance: .
CDR3aa: CASSLPGRTGNTIYF
CDR3nt: TGTGCCAGCAGCCTACCGGGACGGACTGGAAACACCATATATTTT

d_gene: TRBD1
j_gene: TRBJ1-4
v_gene: TRBV6-1
abundance: .
CDR3aa: CASSQGAHNEKLFF
CDR3nt: TGTGCCAGCAGTCAGGGGGCTCATAATGAAAAACTGTTTTTT

d_gene: TRBD1
j_gene: TRBJ2-7
v_gene: TRBV6-5
abundance: .
CDR3aa: CASSYEGASPEQYF
CDR3nt: TGTGCCAGCAGTTATGAGGGGGCGTCCCCCGAGCAGTACTTC

d_gene: .
j_gene: TRBJ2-5
v_gene: TRBV5-4
abundance: .
CDR3aa: CASSLPGHQETQYF
CDR3nt: TGTGCCAGCAGCTTACCGGGACACCAAGAGACCCAGTACTTC

d_gene: .
j_gene: TRBJ1-1
v_gene: TRBV7-9
abundance: .
CDR3aa: CASSWGNTEAFF
CDR3nt: TGTGCCAGCAGCTGGGGGAACACTGAAGCTTTCTTT

d_gene: .
j_gene: TRBJ2-7
v_gene: TRBV11-3
abundance: .
CDR3aa: CASSLRHAGEQYF
CDR3nt: TGTGCCAGCAGCTTACGCCACGCAGGGGAGCAGTACTTC

d_gene: .
j_gene: TRBJ2-5
v_gene: TRBV11-2
abundance: .
CDR3aa: CASSHRETQYF
CDR3nt: TGTGCCAGCAGCCATAGGGAGACCCAGTACTTC

d_gene: .
j_gene: TRBJ1-5
v_gene: TRBV6-6
abundance: .
CDR3aa: CASRGGGQVSQPQHF
CDR3nt: TGTGCCAGCAGAGGCGGTGGGCAGGTGAGTCAGCCCCAGCATTTT

d_gene: .
j_gene: TRBJ1-1
v_gene: TRBV25-1
abundance: .
CDR3aa: CASSGGAEAFF
CDR3nt: TGTGCCAGCAGTGGGGGGGCTGAAGCTTTCTTT

d_gene: .
j_gene: TRBJ2-3
v_gene: TRBV7-3
abundance: .
CDR3aa: CASSAQGGDTDTQYF
CDR3nt: TGTGCCAGCAGCGCCCAGGGGGGGGATACAGATACGCAGTATTTT

d_gene: .
j_gene: TRBJ2-7
v_gene: TRBV10-3
abundance: .
CDR3aa: CAISAGKGAPHEQYF
CDR3nt: TGTGCCATCAGTGCCGGGAAGGGAGCCCCCCACGAGCAGTACTTC

d_gene: .
j_gene: TRBJ1-2
v_gene: TRBV2
abundance: .
CDR3aa: CASRKSVLTYGYTF
CDR3nt: TGTGCCAGCAGGAAGTCAGTTCTCACTTATGGCTACACCTTC

d_gene: .
j_gene: TRBJ1-1
v_gene: TRBV25-1
abundance: medium-sized
CDR3aa: CASSESPTVNTEAFF
CDR3nt: TGTGCCAGCAGTGAATCCCCAACAGTGAACACTGAAGCTTTCTTT

d_gene: TRBD1
j_gene: TRBJ1-2
v_gene: TRBV7-9
abundance: few
CDR3aa: CASSLTGQVYGYTF
CDR3nt: TGTGCCAGCAGCTTAACCGGACAGGTCTATGGCTACACCTTC